This T cell receptor (beta chain) was documented in a study of cytomegalovirus exposure and HLA in healthy donors. Trimming cost V 0 bases and J 8 bases, with 19 bases left between them. The germline CDR1 and CDR2 sequences are SGHAT and FQNNGV. CDR3 length equals 16 residues. Regarding this clone: Its antigen is as yet unknown.

The study ran its PCR with 60 Vbeta and 13 Jbeta primers. Profiling relied on immunoSEQ multiplex PCR, and the TCRdb table lists in-frame clones only, not all of them. The table shows 99,000 or so clones, with about 70% occurring only once. Findings and caveats of the study: Researchers catalogued over 150 TCR beta chains as cytomegalovirus-associated. The productive fraction for most TCR beta V segments was about 87% or about 30% in an earlier analysis. An analysis was carried out later, and it reportedly showed fewer N-insertions in an Asian-associated ancestry cluster than the roughly 700-donor mean. Association of a missense DCLRE1C variant with TCR beta V- and J-gene trimming was reported in a later analysis.

This receptor was obtained from a man aged 30 to 39 in good health and CMV-seronegative. What was sequenced was PBMCs. The rearrangement uses TRBV11-2 and TRBJ1-1, with D hard to call. The CDR3 loop reads CASSLDQGGGRAEAFF. The CDR3 DNA sequence: TGTGCCAGCAGCTTAGATCAAGGTGGCGGCAGAGCAGAAGCTTTCTTT. Filled out from reference TRBV11-2 and TRBJ1-1, the complete variable domain reads EAGVAQSPRYKIIEKRQSVAFWCNPISGHATLYWYQQILGQGPKLLIQFQNNGVVDDSQLPKDRFSAERLKGVDSTLKIQPAKLEDSAVYLCASSLDQGGGRAEAFFGQGTRLTVV.